The 22 T cell receptor beta chains given below trace back to one sample, sequenced in a study of human T cells and chemical hapten exposure. Time point reported: pre-sensitization, week 0. Treatment described: therapeutic diphenylcyclopropenone sensitization with weekly scalp DPC. From the RACE reads, TCRdb called clonotypes with MiXCR, one entry per CDR3 protein. Of around 350,000 distinct CDR3 sequences in the sample, approximately 5.8% were seen once. Sample: whole blood, taken in connection with sensitization to the hapten diphenylcyclopropenone (DPC). Receptor source: a woman in her late teens or twenties with alopecia areata. Some clones in this sample may be carry-over from other donors' samples.

This clonotype was seen ten or more times. The V gene is TRBV18, the J gene TRBJ2-3, with TRBD1 identical over 8 bases. Trimming removed 3 bases from V and 4 bases from J; junction bases left unmatched: 3. This CDR3 is 14 amino acids long. Germline V gene lookup returns CDR1 KGHSH and CDR2 LQKENI. Written as DNA, the CDR3 is TGTGCCAGCTCACCGCCGGACAGGGCAGATACGCAGTATTTT. Translation gives CASSPPDRADTQYF.

This chain connects TRBV11-2 to TRBJ2-2; D possibly matches TRBD1 or TRBD2 (5 bases each). The germline gives CDR1 SGHAT, CDR2 FQNNGV. Trimming left V 5 bases short and J 1 base short, with 14 bases between. This CDR3 is 16 amino acids long. This CDR3 is CASSAGRGENTGELFF. CDR3 nucleotide sequence: TGTGCCAGCAGCGCGGGCCGAGGGGAGAACACCGGGGAGCTGTTTTTT.

This chain links TRBV10-3 with TRBJ1-5; tentatively, D is TRBD1 (5 bases). The V end was cut by 0 bases, the J end by 7 bases, with 13 bases between. This CDR3 has 15 residues. Looked up from germline, CDR1 is ENHRY and CDR2 is SYGVKD. The CDR3 spells CAISESRGRYQPQHF. The CDR3 nucleotides read TGTGCCATCAGTGAGTCGAGGGGAAGGTACCAGCCCCAGCATTTT.

This clonotype was seen a few times. This chain connects TRBV7-9 to TRBJ1-2; 7 bases fit TRBD1. Germline V CDR1 and CDR2: SEHNR, FQNEAQ (reference sequence). The CDR3 length is 14 residues. After removal of 6 bases from V and 4 bases from J, the junction contained 8 bases not matched to a gene. The CDR3 protein is CASSQVDRTYGYTF. As DNA, the CDR3 is TGTGCCAGCAGTCAAGTGGACAGGACCTATGGCTACACCTTC.

The V and J genes are TRBV7-9 and TRBJ2-4; D is unresolved. The V and J ends lost 11 bases and 9 bases respectively, with 17 bases between them. CDR1 and CDR2 (germline): SEHNR, FQNEAQ (reference sequence). The CDR3 runs 12 residues. The CDR3 is CALESSRGIQYF. The CDR3 DNA reads as TGTGCCCTGGAGTCCTCCCGCGGCATTCAGTACTTC.

This chain's CDR3 is CASSYGRGSRNQPQHF. The CDR3 coding sequence is TGTGCCAGCAGTTACGGGCGGGGCTCTAGAAATCAGCCCCAGCATTTT. V and J are TRBV6-2 or TRBV6-3 and TRBJ1-5; D is possibly TRBD1 (5 bases). Between the trimmed V and J ends, which lost 2 bases and 4 bases, there was a span of 15 bases. Looked up from germline, CDR1 is MNHEY and CDR2 is SVGEGT. This CDR3 contains 16 residues.

The chain links TRBV14 to TRBJ1-4; D gene ambiguous. Trimming stripped 8 bases from V and 6 bases from J, with 25 bases between. The length of the CDR3 is 17 residues. Germline V gene data show CDR1 as SGHDN and CDR2 as FVKESK. CDR3: CASHHRNIVLEDEKLFF. The CDR3 DNA sequence: TGTGCCAGCCACCATCGGAATATCGTGCTCGAGGATGAAAAACTGTTTTTT.

This clonotype has a count of ten or more. This chain uses TRBV5-1 with TRBJ1-2; 10 bases agree with TRBD1. This CDR3 is 16 amino acids long. Germline CDR1 SGHRS, CDR2 YFSETQ. Losses at the gene ends were 4 bases for V and 3 bases for J; bases not matched to a gene: 9. The CDR3 DNA follows: TGCGCCAGCAGCCCGGAGACGGGACAGGGGCACTATGGCTACACCTTC. Translated: CASSPETGQGHYGYTF.

The rearrangement uses TRBV7-9 and TRBJ2-3; 8 bases line up with TRBD1. Per germline, CDR1 SEHNR and CDR2 FQNEAQ (reference sequence). This CDR3 has 15 residues. With 5 bases clipped from V and 5 bases from J, the junction kept 9 bases outside the gene matches. CDR3 loop: CASSKGQGRGDTQYF. In DNA form, the CDR3 reads TGTGCCAGCAGCAAAGGACAGGGCAGGGGAGATACGCAGTATTTT.

This clonotype was recorded a few times. The V call is TRBV14, the J call TRBJ1-2; D unresolved. Germline V gene lookup returns CDR1 SGHDN and CDR2 FVKESK. This CDR3 comprises 16 residues. V lost 0 bases, J lost 2 bases, and 13 bases lay in between. The CDR3 here is CASSQETLGLNYGYTF. As DNA, the CDR3 is TGTGCCAGCAGCCAAGAGACCCTAGGGCTCAACTATGGCTACACCTTC.

This clonotype was seen repeatedly, ten times or more. The chain has TRBV29-1 and TRBJ2-2; 11 bases agree with TRBD1. The CDR3 totals 17 residues. V lost 3 bases, J lost 6 bases, and 12 bases stayed unmatched. CDR1 and CDR2 from the germline V gene are SQVTM and ANQGSEA. The CDR3 region is CSVEKFGAGQGAGELFF. Written as DNA, the CDR3 is TGCAGCGTTGAGAAGTTCGGTGCGGGACAGGGGGCCGGGGAGCTGTTTTTT.

There are a few counts of this clonotype. The rearrangement joins TRBV7-9 to TRBJ2-4, with TRBD1 identical over 8 bases. This CDR3 is built from 15 residues. Trimming cost V 1 base and J 9 bases; bases outside gene matches: 8. The V gene's germline CDR1 is SEHNR and CDR2 FQNEAQ (reference sequence). For the CDR3, the DNA is TGTGCCAGCAGCTTAGTGGCAGGGGGCATCGTCATTCAGTACTTC. It translates to CASSLVAGGIVIQYF.

The chain couples TRBV21-1 to TRBJ1-2. TRBV21-1 constitutes a pseudogene. The CDR3 spans 13 residues. CDR3 in DNA: TGTGCCAGCATTCCCCAAAGGAACTATGGCTACACCTTC. Protein sequence: CASIPQRNYGYTF.

The V gene is TRBV20-1, the J gene TRBJ2-7; no clear D. This CDR3 contains 13 residues. Germline loops: CDR1 DFQATT, CDR2 SNEGSKA (reference sequence). V was cut by 4 bases and J by 0 bases, with 10 bases left in between. The CDR3, as DNA: TGCAGTGCTATTACCGAGAGCTCCTACGAGCAGTACTTC. This encodes CSAITESSYEQYF.

In its sample, this clonotype was seen many times. The chain recombines TRBV12-3 or TRBV12-4 with TRBJ1-1; no clear D gene. V gave up 5 bases and J gave up 10 bases, with 17 bases separating them. This CDR3 has 13 residues. The CDR3 region is CASSIQTEDGAFF. CDR3 nucleotide sequence: TGTGCCAGCAGTATTCAAACAGAAGATGGAGCTTTCTTT.

V gene TRBV28 combines with J gene TRBJ1-1; a weak D match, TRBD1 (5 bases). V was pared by 6 bases and J by 1 base, with 18 bases between. Germline CDR1 reads MDHEN; CDR2 reads SYDVKM. The CDR3 is 16 amino acids. The CDR3, as DNA: TGTGCCAGCAGATACCTCCAGGTGGGGGAGAACACTGAAGCTTTCTTT. Amino acids: CASRYLQVGENTEAFF.

There are a few counts of this clonotype. This chain connects TRBV6-6 to TRBJ2-1, with 10 bases aligning to TRBD1. The junction had 1 base not matched to a gene; V was cut back by 5 bases and J by 6 bases. The CDR3 consists of 13 residues. The germline V gene has CDR1 MNHNY and CDR2 SVGAGI (reference sequence). As DNA, the CDR3 is TGTGCCAGCAGTGGGACAGGGGTCAATGAGCAGTTCTTC. Protein product: CASSGTGVNEQFF.

The V gene is TRBV6-6, the J gene TRBJ2-7; 7 bases fit TRBD1. The germline V gene encodes CDR1 MNHNY and CDR2 SVGAGI (reference sequence). The V gene end was trimmed by 9 bases and the J gene end by 4 bases; junction bases not matched to a gene: 9. The CDR3 consists of 13 residues. The CDR3: CASHRDSGYEQYF. The CDR3 bases are TGTGCCAGTCACCGGGACAGTGGGTACGAGCAGTACTTC.

The V call is TRBV4-1, the J call TRBJ1-4; 7 bases match TRBD1. The CDR3 is made up of 18 amino acids. Per germline, CDR1 MGHRA and CDR2 YSYEKL. Unmatched junction bases numbered 10, after V lost 3 bases and J lost 0 bases. Here the CDR3 DNA reads TGCGCCAGCAGCCAGCAGGGGGGAATCTCTGCAACTAATGAAAAACTGTTTTTT. As protein: CASSQQGGISATNEKLFF.

V is TRBV20-1 and J is TRBJ2-3; the D is unclear. CDR3 length equals 14 residues. Germline CDR1 reads DFQATT; CDR2 reads SNEGSKA (reference sequence). Trimming removed 3 bases from V and 4 bases from J, with 14 bases in between. This CDR3 reads CSASPLSGSDTQYF. The CDR3 DNA is TGCAGTGCTAGTCCCCTAAGTGGTTCAGATACGCAGTATTTT.

This clonotype was picked up many times. This chain uses TRBV28 with TRBJ1-5; possible D gene TRBD1, 5 bases. The CDR3 extends over 16 amino acids. Germline-derived CDR1 and CDR2 are MDHEN and SYDVKM. V dropped 2 bases and J dropped 4 bases, with 15 bases sitting between them. This CDR3 reads CASSLHVGGVNQPQHF. The CDR3 coding sequence is TGTGCCAGCAGTTTACACGTCGGGGGAGTAAATCAGCCCCAGCATTTT.

This clonotype was observed at least ten times. This chain uses TRBV18 with TRBJ1-4, with D unclear. Germline-derived CDR1 and CDR2 are KGHSH and LQKENI. The V and J ends lost 2 bases and 5 bases respectively, with 3 bases between them. CDR3 length: 12 residues. CDR3 sequence (DNA): TGTGCCAGCTCACCAGAGAATGAAAAACTGTTTTTT. This encodes CASSPENEKLFF.